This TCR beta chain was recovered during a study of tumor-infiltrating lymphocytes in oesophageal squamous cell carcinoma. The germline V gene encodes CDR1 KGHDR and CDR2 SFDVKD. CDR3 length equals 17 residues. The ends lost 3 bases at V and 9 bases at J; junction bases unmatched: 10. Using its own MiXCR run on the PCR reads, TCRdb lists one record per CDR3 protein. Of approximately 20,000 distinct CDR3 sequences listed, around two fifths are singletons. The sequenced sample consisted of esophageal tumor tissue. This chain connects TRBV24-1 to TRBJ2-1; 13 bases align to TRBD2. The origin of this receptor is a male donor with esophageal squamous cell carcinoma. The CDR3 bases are TGTGCCACCAGTGATCCCGGAACTAGCGGGAGGGCTGGTGAGCAGTTCTTC. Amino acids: CATSDPGTSGRAGEQFF.